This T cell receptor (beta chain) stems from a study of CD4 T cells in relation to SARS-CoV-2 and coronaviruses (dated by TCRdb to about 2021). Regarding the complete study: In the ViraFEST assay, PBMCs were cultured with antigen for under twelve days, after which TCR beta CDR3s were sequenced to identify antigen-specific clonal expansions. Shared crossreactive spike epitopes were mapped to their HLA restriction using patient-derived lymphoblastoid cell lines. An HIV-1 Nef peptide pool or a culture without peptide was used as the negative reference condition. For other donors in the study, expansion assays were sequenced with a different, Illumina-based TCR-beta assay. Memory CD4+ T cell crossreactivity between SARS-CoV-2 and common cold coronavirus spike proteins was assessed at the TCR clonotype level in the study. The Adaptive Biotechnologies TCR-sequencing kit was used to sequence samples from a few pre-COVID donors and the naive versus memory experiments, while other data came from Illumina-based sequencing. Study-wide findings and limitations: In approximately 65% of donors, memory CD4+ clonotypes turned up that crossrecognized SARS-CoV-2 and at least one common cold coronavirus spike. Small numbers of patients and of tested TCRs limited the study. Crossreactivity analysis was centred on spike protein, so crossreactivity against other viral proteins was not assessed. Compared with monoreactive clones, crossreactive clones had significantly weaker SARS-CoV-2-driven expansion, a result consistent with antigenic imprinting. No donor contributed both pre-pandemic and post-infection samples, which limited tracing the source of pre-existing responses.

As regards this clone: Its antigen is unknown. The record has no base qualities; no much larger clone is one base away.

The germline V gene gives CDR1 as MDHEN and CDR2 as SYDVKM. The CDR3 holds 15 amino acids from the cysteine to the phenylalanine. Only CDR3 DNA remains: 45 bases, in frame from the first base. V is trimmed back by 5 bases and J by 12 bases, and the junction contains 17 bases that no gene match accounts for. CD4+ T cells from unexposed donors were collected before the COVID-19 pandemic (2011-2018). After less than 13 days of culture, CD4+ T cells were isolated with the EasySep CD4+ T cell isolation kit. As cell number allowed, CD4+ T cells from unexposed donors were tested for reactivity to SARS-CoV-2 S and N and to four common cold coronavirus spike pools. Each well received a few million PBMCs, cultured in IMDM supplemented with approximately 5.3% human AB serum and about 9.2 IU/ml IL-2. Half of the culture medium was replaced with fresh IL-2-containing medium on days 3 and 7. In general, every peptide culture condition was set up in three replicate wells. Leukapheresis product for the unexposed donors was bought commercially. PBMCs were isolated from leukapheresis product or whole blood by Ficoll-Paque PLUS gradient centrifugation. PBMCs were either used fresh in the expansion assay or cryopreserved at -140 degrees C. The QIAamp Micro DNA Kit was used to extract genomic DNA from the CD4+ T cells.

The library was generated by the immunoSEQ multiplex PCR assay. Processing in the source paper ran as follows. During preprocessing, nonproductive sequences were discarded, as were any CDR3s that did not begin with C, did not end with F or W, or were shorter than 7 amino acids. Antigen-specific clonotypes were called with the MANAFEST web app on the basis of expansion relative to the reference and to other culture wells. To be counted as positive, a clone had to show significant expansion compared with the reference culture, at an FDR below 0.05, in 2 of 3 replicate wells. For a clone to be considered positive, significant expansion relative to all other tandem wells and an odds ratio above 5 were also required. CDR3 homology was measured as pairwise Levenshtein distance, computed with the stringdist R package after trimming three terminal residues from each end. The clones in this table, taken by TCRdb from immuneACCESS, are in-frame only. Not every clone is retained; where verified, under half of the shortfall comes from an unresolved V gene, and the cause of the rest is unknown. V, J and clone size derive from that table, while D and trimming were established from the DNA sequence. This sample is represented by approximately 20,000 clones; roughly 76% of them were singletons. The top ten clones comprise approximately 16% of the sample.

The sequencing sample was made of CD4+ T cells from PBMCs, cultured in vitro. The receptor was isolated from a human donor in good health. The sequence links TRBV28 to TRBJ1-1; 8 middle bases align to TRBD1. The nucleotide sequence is TGTGCCAGCAGTCTACCCCAGGGGGCGCTTTCGTGGTCTTTCTTT. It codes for CASSLPQGALSWSFF. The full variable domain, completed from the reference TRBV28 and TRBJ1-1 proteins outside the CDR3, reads DVKVTQSSRYLVKRTGEKVFLECVQDMDHENMFWYRQDPGLGLRLIYFSYDVKMKEKGDIPEGYSVSREKKERFSLILESASTNQTSMYLCASSLPQGALSWSFFGQGTRLTVV.